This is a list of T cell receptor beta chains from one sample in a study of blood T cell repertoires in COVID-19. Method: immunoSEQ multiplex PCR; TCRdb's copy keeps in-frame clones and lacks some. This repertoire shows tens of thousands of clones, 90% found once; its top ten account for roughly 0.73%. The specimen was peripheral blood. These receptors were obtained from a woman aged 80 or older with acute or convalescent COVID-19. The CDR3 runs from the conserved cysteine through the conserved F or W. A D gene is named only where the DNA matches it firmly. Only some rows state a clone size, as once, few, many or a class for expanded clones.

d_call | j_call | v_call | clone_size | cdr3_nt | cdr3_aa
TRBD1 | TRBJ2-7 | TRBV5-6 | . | TGTGCCAGCAGCTTGGGAGGGGGCGCGACGAGGAACGAGCAGTACTTC | CASSLGGGATRNEQYF
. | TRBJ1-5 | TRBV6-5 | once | TGTGCCAGCAGTTACTCTAACAGGGCTCAGCCCCAGCATTTT | CASSYSNRAQPQHF
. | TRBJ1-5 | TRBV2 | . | TGTGCCAGCAGTGGAATGGGGCCGGCTCAGCCCCAGCATTTT | CASSGMGPAQPQHF
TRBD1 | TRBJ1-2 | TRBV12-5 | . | TGTGCTAGTGGAACAGGACAGGGCCACTACTATGGCTACACCTTC | CASGTGQGHYYGYTF
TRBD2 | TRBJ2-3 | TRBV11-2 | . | TGTGCCAGCAGACCGGGACTAAGCACAGATACGCAGTATTTT | CASRPGLSTDTQYF
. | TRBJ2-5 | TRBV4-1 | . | TGCGCCAGTGGGACTGACCGCCAAGAGACCCAGTACTTC | CASGTDRQETQYF
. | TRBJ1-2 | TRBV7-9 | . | TGTGCCAGCAGCTTAGATATCGAAGGAGGCAGATACACCTTC | CASSLDIEGGRYTF
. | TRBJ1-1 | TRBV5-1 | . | TGCGCCAGCAGCTTGGAGGTCAGGGTGAACACTGAAGCTTTCTTT | CASSLEVRVNTEAFF
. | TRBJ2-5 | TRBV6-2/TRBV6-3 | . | TGTGCCAGCAGCAGATTAATGACAGGCCAAGAGACCCAGTACTTC | CASSRLMTGQETQYF
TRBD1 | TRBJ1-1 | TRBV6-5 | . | TGTGCCAGCAGTTACGGAGGGGGCAAGGCTTTCTTT | CASSYGGGKAFF
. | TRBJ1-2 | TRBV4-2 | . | TGTGCCAGCAGCCAAGATCTGCAGGGGATATTTTATGGCTACACCTTC | CASSQDLQGIFYGYTF
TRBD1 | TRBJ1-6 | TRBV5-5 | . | TGTGCCAGCAGCTGGGGGACAGAGAGTAATTCACCCCTCCACTTT | CASSWGTESNSPLHF
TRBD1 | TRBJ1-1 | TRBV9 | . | TGTGCCAGCAGCGTAGGGACAGGGAGCACTGAAGCTTTCTTT | CASSVGTGSTEAFF
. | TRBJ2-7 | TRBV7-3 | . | TGTGCCAGCAGCTTACGGGTATTAGCGACCTACGAGCAGTACTTC | CASSLRVLATYEQYF
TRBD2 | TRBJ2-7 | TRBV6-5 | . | TGTGCCAGCAGTTACGGGACTACGGATGCCTACGAGCAGTACTTC | CASSYGTTDAYEQYF
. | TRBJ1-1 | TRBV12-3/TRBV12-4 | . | TGTGCCAGCAGTTTTAACAGCGAAGCTTTCTTT | CASSFNSEAFF
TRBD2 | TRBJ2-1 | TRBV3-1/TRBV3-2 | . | TGTGCCAGCAGACGACTAGCGGGGGAGTACAATGAGCAGTTCTTC | CASRRLAGEYNEQFF
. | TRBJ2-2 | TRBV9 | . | TGTGCCAGCAGCGGGATCGGGTCCGGGGAGCTGTTTTTT | CASSGIGSGELFF
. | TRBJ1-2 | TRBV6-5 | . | TGTGCCAGCAGTTACGGGCAGGGCACCTATGGCTACACCTTC | CASSYGQGTYGYTF
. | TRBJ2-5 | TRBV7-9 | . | TGTGCCAGCAGCTTAACAGGGACCTACGAGACCCAGTACTTC | CASSLTGTYETQYF
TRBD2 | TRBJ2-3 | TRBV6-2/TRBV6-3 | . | TGTGCCAGCAGTTCGGGACTAGTTACTGCAGATACGCAGTATTTT | CASSSGLVTADTQYF
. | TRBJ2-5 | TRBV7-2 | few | TGTGCCAGCAGGATAGGGTCTCTGGCGGGGGCGCAAGAGACCCAGTACTTC | CASRIGSLAGAQETQYF
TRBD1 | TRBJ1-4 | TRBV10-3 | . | TGTGCCATCAGGAACGGGACAGTGAATGAAAAACTGTTTTTT | CAIRNGTVNEKLFF
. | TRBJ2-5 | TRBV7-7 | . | TGTGCCAGCAGCTCCACAGGAAAAGAGACCCAGTACTTC | CASSSTGKETQYF
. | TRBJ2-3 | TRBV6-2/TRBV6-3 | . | TGTGCCAGCAGTTCACTTTCTAGGGATACGCAGTATTTT | CASSSLSRDTQYF
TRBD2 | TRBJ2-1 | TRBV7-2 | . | TGTGCCAGCAGCTTAGTCGCTAGCGGGGGCCGGAATGAGCAGTTCTTC | CASSLVASGGRNEQFF
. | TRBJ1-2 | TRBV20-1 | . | TGCAGTGCTAGAGATGGGGAGGGCTACACCTTC | CSARDGEGYTF
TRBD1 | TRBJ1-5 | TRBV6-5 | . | TGTGCCAGCGGCATCGTGACAGGGAACAATCAGCCCCAGCATTTT | CASGIVTGNNQPQHF
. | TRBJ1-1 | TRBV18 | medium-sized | TGTGCCAGCTCACCACCTTCCAGACTAAACACTGAAGCTTTCTTT | CASSPPSRLNTEAFF
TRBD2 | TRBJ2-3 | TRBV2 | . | TGTGCCAGCAGTGAAGAGGCGGGAGGAACAGATACGCAGTATTTT | CASSEEAGGTDTQYF
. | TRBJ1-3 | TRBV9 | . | TGTGCCAGCAGCGATCCCCACTCTGGAAACACCATATATTTT | CASSDPHSGNTIYF